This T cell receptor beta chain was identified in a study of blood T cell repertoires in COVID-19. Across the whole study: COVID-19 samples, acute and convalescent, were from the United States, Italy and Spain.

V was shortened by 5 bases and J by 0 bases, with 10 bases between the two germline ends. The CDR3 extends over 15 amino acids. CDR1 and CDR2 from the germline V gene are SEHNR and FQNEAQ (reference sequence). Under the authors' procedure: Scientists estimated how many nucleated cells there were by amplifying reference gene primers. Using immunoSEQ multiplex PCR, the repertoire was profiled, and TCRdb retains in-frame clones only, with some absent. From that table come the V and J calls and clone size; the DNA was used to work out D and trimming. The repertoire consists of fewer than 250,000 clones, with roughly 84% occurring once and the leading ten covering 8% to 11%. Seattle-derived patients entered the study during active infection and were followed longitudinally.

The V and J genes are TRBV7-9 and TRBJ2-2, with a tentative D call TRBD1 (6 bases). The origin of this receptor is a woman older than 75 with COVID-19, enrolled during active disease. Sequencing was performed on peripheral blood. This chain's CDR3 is CASSPRTANTGELFF. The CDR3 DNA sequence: TGTGCCAGCAGCCCGAGGACAGCGAACACCGGGGAGCTGTTTTTT.